This TCR beta chain was sequenced in a study of blood T cell repertoires in COVID-19. Only in-frame clones appear in the TCRdb table, and some are missing; sequencing was by immunoSEQ multiplex PCR. The data hold 55,000 to 75,000 clones, with 82% observed a single time. CDR3 length equals 13 residues. The germline gives CDR1 SNHLY, CDR2 FYNNEI. The V gene lost 5 bases and the J gene lost 3 bases, with 11 bases spanning the gap. This clonotype originated in a man older than 75 with active COVID-19. Sample: peripheral blood. The J gene is TRBJ2-7, the V gene TRBV2; weak D call: TRBD1 (6 bases). This CDR3 reads CASSSGQYYEQYF. The DNA for the CDR3 is TGTGCCAGCAGTTCGGGACAATACTACGAGCAGTACTTC.